The rows below give T cell receptor delta chains drawn from one sample of a study of Vδ1+ human thymocytes. TCRdb re-called the multiplex PCR reads via CATT. The sample contains roughly 56,000 delta-chain clones, around 15% of which appear only once. Material for sequencing was Vdelta1+ gamma-delta thymocytes from the thymus. These receptor sequences come from a girl under three years old who had congenital heart surgery. Both conserved end residues are part of each CDR3. Fields, in order: J gene, clone size, D gene, V gene, CDR3 protein, CDR3 DNA. The D gene is left open where the match is weak. Clone sizes are given selectively: once, few, many, or a class where the clone is expanded.

>TRDJ1|few|-|TRDV1
CALRDFSPELYTDKLIF
TGTGCTCTCCGGGACTTTTCCCCAGAACTGTACACCGATAAACTCATCTTT
>TRDJ1|-|-|TRDV1
CALGELPRQRRPASADDKLIF
TGTGCTCTTGGGGAACTACCTCGACAACGCCGGCCGGCCAGTGCGGACGATAAACTCATCTTT
>TRDJ1|few|-|TRDV1
CALGEFDSRQLPYTDKLIF
TGTGCTCTTGGGGAATTTGACTCCCGTCAACTACCCTACACCGATAAACTCATCTTT
>TRDJ1|few|TRDD3|TRDV1
CALGGLYWGTSTDKLIF
TGTGCTCTTGGCGGATTATACTGGGGGACCTCCACCGATAAACTCATCTTT
>TRDJ1|-|TRDD3|TRDV1
CALGELSWSGVDWGLPTWGYTDKLIF
TGTGCTCTTGGGGAACTTTCCTGGTCTGGGGTGGACTGGGGGCTTCCCACTTGGGGGTACACCGATAAACTCATCTTT
>TRDJ1|once|-|TRDV1
CALGELEIGATRGHYTDKLIF
TGTGCTCTTGGGGAACTAGAAATTGGGGCTACTCGGGGGCACTACACCGATAAACTCATCTTT
>TRDJ1|-|-|TRDV1
CALGEWYPYYFGGTDKLIF
TGTGCTCTTGGGGAATGGTACCCGTACTATTTCGGGGGCACCGATAAACTCATCTTT
>TRDJ1|few|TRDD3|TRDV1
CALGESGYWGIRPYTDKLIF
TGTGCTCTTGGGGAAAGCGGGTACTGGGGGATACGGCCCTACACCGATAAACTCATCTTT
>TRDJ1|few|TRDD3|TRDV1
CALGGSYYGGSGADKLIF
TGTGCTCTTGGGGGTTCCTATTATGGGGGATCCGGGGCCGATAAACTCATCTTT
>TRDJ1|few|TRDD3|TRDV1
CALGEGDQYTDKLIF
TGTGCTCTTGGAGAGGGGGATCAGTACACCGATAAACTCATCTTT
>TRDJ1|-|TRDD3|TRDV1
CALGKYFPTKQRATGDPTDKLIF
TGTGCTCTTGGGAAGTACTTCCCTACGAAACAAAGGGCTACTGGGGACCCAACCGATAAACTCATCTTT
>TRDJ1|many|TRDD3|TRAV29/DV5
CAASGPLLGDPYTDKLIF
TGTGCAGCAAGCGGGCCCTTACTGGGGGACCCCTACACCGATAAACTCATCTTT
>TRDJ1|-|-|TRDV1
CALGKIRGASSTDKLIF
TGTGCTCTTGGGAAGATCCGGGGGGCAAGTAGCACCGATAAACTCATCTTT
>TRDJ1|few|TRDD3|TRDV1
CALGELWATGDTGDKLIF
TGTGCTCTTGGGGAACTTTGGGCGACCGGGGATACCGGCGATAAACTCATCTTT
>TRDJ1|once|-|TRDV1
CALGELSRGLDTDKLIF
TGTGCTCTTGGGGAACTCAGCCGGGGGCTAGACACCGATAAACTCATCTTT
>TRDJ1|few|TRDD2|TRDV1
CALGELASLPTPRGPYTDKLIF
TGTGCTCTTGGGGAACTAGCTAGCCTTCCTACGCCCCGAGGCCCTTACACCGATAAACTCATCTTT
>TRDJ1|few|TRDD3|TRDV1
CALGERRATGGSHTDKLIF
TGTGCTCTTGGGGAACGGCGAGCAACTGGGGGATCCCACACCGATAAACTCATCTTT
>TRDJ1|-|-|TRDV1
CALGERRETTDKLIF
TGTGCTCTTGGGGAACGGCGGGAAACCACCGATAAACTCATCTTT
>TRDJ1|-|-|TRDV1
CALGELGAGSPYTDKLIF
TGTGCTCTTGGGGAACTAGGAGCTGGATCCCCGTACACCGATAAACTCATCTTT
>TRDJ1|-|TRDD3|TRDV1
CALGEKKGVEDDRGYFNTDKLIF
TGTGCTCTTGGGGAAAAAAAAGGGGTTGAGGACGATAGGGGATACTTCAACACCGATAAACTCATCTTT
>TRDJ1|-|TRDD3|TRDV1
CALGGECSTPTDWGTDYTDKLIF
TGTGCTCTTGGGGGAGAATGTTCTACACCGACAGACTGGGGGACCGATTACACCGATAAACTCATCTTT
>TRDJ1|few|TRDD3|TRDV1
CALGELDPRPTGGITDKLIF
TGTGCTCTTGGGGAACTAGATCCACGACCTACTGGGGGGATCACCGATAAACTCATCTTT
>TRDJ1|-|TRDD3|TRDV1
CALGRLGDRMYTDKLIF
TGTGCTCTTGGGAGATTGGGGGACCGAATGTACACCGATAAACTAATCTTT
>TRDJ1|few|-|TRDV1
CALGQYDRGATDKLIF
TGTGCTCTTGGACAGTACGATCGTGGGGCGACCGATAAACTCATCTTT
>TRDJ1|few|-|TRDV2
CACDTPQPQITEGDKLIF
TGTGCCTGTGACACCCCCCAACCTCAAATTACCGAGGGCGATAAACTCATCTTT
>TRDJ1|-|-|TRDV1
CALGELVGLRTGGQYTDKLIF
TGTGCTCTTGGGGAACTAGTTGGCCTACGTACGGGGGGACAGTACACCGATAAACTCATCTTT
>TRDJ1|-|-|TRDV1
CALGELSGEMYTDKLIF
TGTGCTCTTGGGGAACTGTCAGGGGAGATGTACACCGATAAACTCATCTTT
>TRDJ3|-|-|TRDV2
CACDTSWGAWDTRQMFF
TGTGCCTGTGACACGTCCTGGGGCGCTTGGGACACCCGACAGATGTTTTTC
>TRDJ1|few|-|TRDV1
CALGYPPSSLPGDMYTDKLIF
TGTGCTCTTGGGTACCCGCCTTCCTCTCTCCCGGGGGACATGTACACCGATAAACTCATCTTT
>TRDJ1|-|-|TRDV1
CALGANRPARGGWGCQYTDKLIF
TGTGCTCTTGGGGCTAATCGCCCGGCCCGGGGGGGCTGGGGATGTCAGTACACCGATAAACTCATCTTT
>TRDJ1|few|-|TRDV1
CALGEVFPTCDKLIF
TGTGCTCTTGGGGAAGTGTTTCCAACCTGCGATAAACTCATCTTT
>TRDJ1|-|TRDD3|TRDV1
CALGDRSALLGAPKLIF
TGTGCTCTTGGGGACCGCTCCGCCTTGCTGGGGGCCCCTAAACTCATCTTT
>TRDJ1|-|-|TRDV1
CALGAGGRSGDTDKLIF
TGTGCTCTTGGGGCGGGGGGACGGTCAGGGGACACCGATAAACTCATCTTT
>TRDJ1|few|TRDD3|TRDV1
CALGELEKNRGGWNDKLIF
TGTGCTCTTGGGGAACTAGAAAAGAACAGAGGGGGATGGAACGATAAACTCATCTTT
>TRDJ1|few|-|TRDV1
CALGELVGRDTDKLIF
TGTGCTCTTGGGGAACTTGTAGGACGGGACACCGATAAACTCATCTTT
>TRDJ1|-|-|TRDV2
CACDTGWDRSGDSPVSPPGERGIKLIF
TGTGCCTGTGACACCGGATGGGACCGATCTGGAGACTCGCCCGTGTCTCCGCCTGGTGAGCGTGGGATAAAACTCATCTTT
>TRDJ1|few|-|TRDV1
CALGEPLAFLRGIRLAHTDKLIF
TGTGCTCTTGGGGAACCCCTTGCCTTCCTACGGGGGATACGCTTAGCCCACACCGATAAACTCATCTTT
>TRDJ1|few|-|TRDV1
CALGEAFLRGGIPSDKLIF
TGTGCTCTTGGGGAAGCCTTCCTACGAGGGGGGATACCGTCCGATAAACTCATCTTT
>TRDJ1|-|-|TRDV1
CALGLSVGPDKLIF
TGTGCTCTTGGCCTATCTGTGGGCCCCGATAAACTCATCTTT
>TRDJ1|-|TRDD3|TRDV2
CACGPVAPTGGYAVVCKLIF
TGTGCCTGTGGCCCGGTGGCTCCGACTGGGGGATACGCGGTCGTCTGTAAACTCATCTTT
>TRDJ1|-|-|TRDV1
CALGELGRVPAATDKLIF
TGTGCTCTTGGGGAACTAGGTAGGGTCCCTGCTGCCACCGATAAACTCATCTTT